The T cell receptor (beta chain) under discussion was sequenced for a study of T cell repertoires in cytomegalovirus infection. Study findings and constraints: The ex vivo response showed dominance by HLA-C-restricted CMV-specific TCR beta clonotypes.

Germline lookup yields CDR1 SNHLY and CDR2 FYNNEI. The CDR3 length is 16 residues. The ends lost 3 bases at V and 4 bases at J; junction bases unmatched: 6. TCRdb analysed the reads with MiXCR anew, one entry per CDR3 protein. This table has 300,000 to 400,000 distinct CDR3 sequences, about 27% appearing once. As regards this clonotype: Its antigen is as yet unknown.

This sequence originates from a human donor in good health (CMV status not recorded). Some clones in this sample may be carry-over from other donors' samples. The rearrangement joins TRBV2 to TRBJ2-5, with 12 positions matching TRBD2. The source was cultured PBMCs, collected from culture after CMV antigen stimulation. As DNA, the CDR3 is TGTGCCAGCAGTGAGATCCCGACTAGCGGGGGAGAGACCCAGTACTTC. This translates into CASSEIPTSGGETQYF.